One sample yielded the 30 T cell receptor beta chains listed below, sequenced in a study of siplizumab effects on memory and regulatory T cells. Here immunoSEQ multiplex PCR was the method, and the copy in TCRdb shows in-frame clones only, minus some. The sample consists of 50,000 or so clones, roughly 90% of them appearing once. The sample was naive CD8+ T cells sorted from blood. The receptors here all came from a human donor in good health.

The chain has TRBV29-1 and TRBJ2-3, with D possibly matching TRBD2 (6 bases). V lost 7 bases, J lost 6 bases, and 14 bases lay in between. This CDR3 region has 12 residues. CDR1 SQVTM and CDR2 ANQGSEA come from the germline V gene. The CDR3 DNA is TGCAGCGCCGTGGGGACTCTCGATACGCAGTATTTT. This sequence encodes CSAVGTLDTQYF.

The chain recombines TRBV4-1 with TRBJ2-7; 11 bases are a match to TRBD2. This CDR3 spans 15 amino acids. Germline assignment: CDR1 MGHRA and CDR2 YSYEKL. J was trimmed by 3 bases and V by 5 bases; bases with no gene match: 6. The CDR3: CASSFGTSGLYEQYF. The CDR3 DNA reads as TGCGCCAGCAGCTTCGGGACTAGCGGACTCTACGAGCAGTACTTC.

This clone was seen a single time. V and J are TRBV7-9 and TRBJ1-1; D remains unclear. Between the trimmed V and J ends, which lost 0 bases and 5 bases, there was a span of 16 bases. Germline loops: CDR1 SEHNR, CDR2 FQNEAQ (reference sequence). The CDR3 contains 16 residues. The chain's CDR3 is CASSLASDPFWTEAFF. CDR3 nucleotide sequence: TGTGCCAGCAGCTTAGCGTCGGACCCATTTTGGACTGAAGCTTTCTTT.

The V call is TRBV4-1, the J call TRBJ2-1; 8 bases match TRBD2. This CDR3 region has 17 residues. Germline V gene data show CDR1 as MGHRA and CDR2 as YSYEKL. V shed 3 bases, J shed 0 bases, and the junction held 7 bases outside the gene matches. The CDR3 sequence is CASSHAGGDYSYNEQFF. In DNA, the CDR3 is TGCGCCAGCAGCCATGCGGGGGGCGACTACTCCTACAATGAGCAGTTCTTC.

The chain uses TRBV30 and TRBJ2-7; D is unclear. The CDR3 length is 12 residues. Germline V gives CDR1 GTSNPN, CDR2 SVGIG (reference sequence). V was clipped by 3 bases and J by 7 bases, with 13 bases between them. The CDR3 here is CAWRVAIGEQYF. The CDR3 coding sequence is TGTGCCTGGAGAGTAGCCATAGGGGAGCAGTACTTC. Full variable domain (remainder filled in from reference TRBV30 and TRBJ2-7): SQTIHQWPATLVQPVGSPLSLECTVEGTSNPNLYWYRQAAGRGLQLLFYSVGIGQISSEVPQNLSASRPQDRQFILSSKKLLLSDSGFYLCAWRVAIGEQYFGPGTRLTVT.

The V and J genes are TRBV4-2 and TRBJ2-1, with a possible D match to TRBD2 (5 bases). The V gene's germline CDR1 is LGHNA and CDR2 YNFKEQ. The CDR3 spans 15 residues. V was trimmed by 6 bases and J by 0 bases, leaving 12 bases between them. The CDR3 spells CASSQRPRSYNEQFF. The CDR3 nucleotides are TGTGCCAGCAGTCAGCGGCCTCGCTCCTACAATGAGCAGTTCTTC.

This chain uses TRBV6-5 with TRBJ2-7; D uncertain. CDR1 MNHEY and CDR2 SVGAGI come from the germline V gene. CDR3 size: 13 residues. V dropped 0 bases and J dropped 3 bases, with 6 bases sitting between them. CDR3 protein: CASSYSHGYEQYF. The CDR3 DNA sequence: TGTGCCAGCAGTTACTCGCACGGCTACGAGCAGTACTTC.

The V call is TRBV27, the J call TRBJ1-2; 8 positions agree with TRBD1. Germline loops: CDR1 MNHEY, CDR2 SMNVEV (reference sequence). The ends lost 2 bases at V and 4 bases at J; junction bases unmatched: 6. The CDR3 consists of 15 residues. The CDR3 DNA follows: TGTGCCAGCAGTTTAGGGACAGGACTAACCTATGGCTACACCTTC. It yields the protein CASSLGTGLTYGYTF.

The gene calls are TRBV4-1 and TRBJ1-5; D is undetermined. Germline V gives CDR1 MGHRA, CDR2 YSYEKL. Trimming pared 4 bases from V and 7 bases from J, leaving 11 bases between. This CDR3 comprises 13 residues. CDR3 loop: CASSPVGDQPQHF. CDR3 in DNA: TGCGCCAGCAGCCCAGTGGGAGACCAGCCCCAGCATTTT.

The CDR3 sequence is CASSLTTTEAFF. CDR3 nucleotide sequence: TGTGCCAGCAGCTTGACGACAACTGAAGCTTTCTTT. The chain recombines TRBV11-2 with TRBJ1-1; unclear D gene. The CDR3 has 12 amino acids. Per the germline V gene, CDR1 is SGHAT and CDR2 is FQNNGV. Trimming shortened V by 3 bases and J by 5 bases, and 7 bases separated the two germline ends.

About this clone itself: The junction departs from germline at one end; a sequencing error may be responsible. The V gene is TRBV13, the J gene TRBJ2-1; D is possibly TRBD1 (6 bases). CDR3 size: 15 residues. Germline loops: CDR1 PRHDT, CDR2 FYEKMQ (reference sequence). For the CDR3, the DNA is TGTGCCAGCAGCCTAGGGGGTTCGGTCAACGATGAGCAGTTCTTC. Protein: CASSLGGSVNDEQFF.

The V gene is TRBV29-1, the J gene TRBJ2-2, with D possibly being TRBD1 or TRBD2 (5 bases each). Germline V gene data show CDR1 as SQVTM and CDR2 as ANQGSEA. V was trimmed by 3 bases and J by 7 bases, leaving 18 bases between them. This CDR3 is 15 amino acids long. Here the CDR3 reads CSVERGVSTNGELFF. The DNA of the CDR3 is TGCAGCGTTGAGCGAGGGGTTTCTACCAACGGGGAGCTGTTTTTT.

The V gene is TRBV5-6, the J gene TRBJ1-2, with D possibly being TRBD1 (5 bases). V dropped 3 bases and J dropped 2 bases, with 17 bases sitting between them. The germline V gene encodes CDR1 SGHDT and CDR2 YYEEEE. The CDR3 length is 16 residues. The CDR3 region has the DNA TGTGCCAGCAGCTCCTCTCCTCTGGACACAAACTATGGCTACACCTTC. This sequence encodes CASSSSPLDTNYGYTF. The whole variable domain, remainder taken from reference TRBV5-6 and TRBJ1-2, is DAGVTQSPTHLIKTRGQQVTLRCSPKSGHDTVSWYQQALGQGPQFIFQYYEEEERQRGNFPDRFSGHQFPNYSSELNVNALLLGDSALYLCASSSSPLDTNYGYTFGSGTRLTVV.

A note on this clone: Different DNA sequences within this sample yield the same CDR3. This chain links TRBV15 with TRBJ2-5, with D possibly being TRBD2 (7 bases). Germline V gene data show CDR1 as LNHNV and CDR2 as YYDKDF (reference sequence). Between the trimmed V and J ends, which lost 5 bases and 6 bases, there was a span of 22 bases. The CDR3 runs 16 residues. Written as DNA, the CDR3 is TGTGCCACCAGCCCTTTCGTAGGGGGGGCACGGCAGACCCAGTACTTC. Residues: CATSPFVGGARQTQYF.

The V call is TRBV7-9, the J call TRBJ2-7; no reliable D call. Germline CDR1 reads SEHNR; CDR2 reads FQNEAQ (reference sequence). V lost 4 bases and J lost 7, with 11 bases in between. The CDR3 has 12 amino acids. As DNA, the CDR3 is TGTGCCAGCAGCTCCCGCCCGAGGGAGCAGTACTTC. This gives the protein CASSSRPREQYF.

The chain joins TRBV23-1 to TRBJ2-2; 8 bases map to TRBD1. TRBV23-1 is classed as an ORF, of uncertain function. CDR3 size: 17 residues. V lost 2 bases, J lost 10 bases, and 15 bases stayed unmatched. Written as DNA, the CDR3 is TGCGCCAGCAGTCAAAACCCCGGACAGGGACGCGGGAAGGAGCTGTTTTTT. Translation: CASSQNPGQGRGKELFF.

This clone was recorded a few times. The CDR3 spells CASGLNSPEQYF. For the CDR3, the DNA is TGTGCTAGTGGTTTGAACTCACCCGAGCAGTACTTC. The chain links TRBV12-5 to TRBJ2-7; D is unclear. The CDR3 is 12 amino acids. Germline V gene sequence: CDR1 LGHNT, CDR2 FRNRAP. V lost 2 bases and J lost 6, with 8 bases in between.

The chain carries TRBV14 and TRBJ2-5; the D call may be TRBD1 or TRBD2 (5 bases each). V lost 2 bases and J 7 bases, leaving 14 bases between the germline ends. Per the germline V gene, CDR1 is SGHDN and CDR2 is FVKESK. This CDR3 has 14 amino acids. This CDR3 reads CASSQFRESWTQYF. The CDR3 region has the DNA TGTGCCAGCAGCCAATTCAGGGAGTCGTGGACCCAGTACTTC.

This chain connects TRBV21-1 to TRBJ2-7; the table's D call TRBD2 went unverified against the DNA. TRBV21-1 is a pseudogene locus. The CDR3 runs to 18 residues. The CDR3 nucleotides are TGTGCCAGCAGCTCCAACGGACTAGCGGGAGATCGGTTCCACGAGCAGTACTTC. The encoded protein is CASSSNGLAGDRFHEQYF.

V usage is TRBV7-9 and J usage is TRBJ1-4; 10 bases are a match to TRBD1. Losses at the gene ends were 4 bases for V and 4 bases for J; bases not matched to a gene: 6. Germline CDR1 reads SEHNR; CDR2 reads FQNEAQ (reference sequence). The CDR3 sequence is 16 residues long. CDR3 residues: CASSSGTGAYNEKLFF. The CDR3 DNA reads TGTGCCAGCAGCTCCGGGACAGGGGCTTATAATGAAAAACTGTTTTTT.

The CDR3 DNA reads as TGTGCCAGCAGTCCCGAACTGGACGAGCAGTACTTC. It is translated as CASSPELDEQYF. The chain has TRBV7-9 and TRBJ2-7; D unclear. CDR3 length equals 12 residues. The germline CDR1 and CDR2 sequences are SEHNR and FQNEAQ (reference sequence). V was shortened by 6 bases and J by 5 bases, with 11 bases between the two germline ends.

The rearrangement links TRBV29-1 to TRBJ2-7; 9 nucleotides agree with TRBD1. CDR3 length: 16 residues. Germline V lookup: CDR1 SQVTM, CDR2 ANQGSEA. V shed 6 bases and J 0 bases; nucleotides not matched to a gene: 12. The CDR3 region has the DNA TGCAGCGTCACCGACATCAGGACAGGGGTCTCCTACGAGCAGTACTTC. Residues: CSVTDIRTGVSYEQYF.

This chain connects TRBV7-6 to TRBJ2-5, with 7 bases aligning to TRBD2. CDR1 and CDR2 (germline): SGHVS, FNYEAQ. The CDR3 has 14 amino acids. Germline trimming cut 6 bases from V and 2 bases from J; bases unmatched to any gene: 6. The CDR3 DNA reads as TGTGCCAGCAGTTATCTAGCGGAGCAAGAGACCCAGTACTTC. As protein: CASSYLAEQETQYF. Supplemented by reference TRBV7-6 and TRBJ2-5, the full variable domain reads GAGVSQSPRYKVTKRGQDVALRCDPISGHVSLYWYRQALGQGPEFLTYFNYEAQQDKSGLPNDRFSAERPEGSISTLTIQRTEQRDSAMYRCASSYLAEQETQYFGPGTRLLVL.

Here the CDR3 reads CASSHGGGSYGYTF. The CDR3 nucleotides are TGTGCCAGCAGCCACGGGGGGGGAAGCTATGGCTACACCTTC. The chain carries TRBV6-6 and TRBJ1-2, with D possibly TRBD1 on 5 matching bases. V was trimmed by 6 bases and J by 4 bases, leaving 15 bases between them. CDR1 and CDR2 (germline): MNHNY, SVGAGI (reference sequence). The CDR3 consists of 14 residues.

The chain combines TRBV9 with TRBJ2-7; D is undetermined. The V end was cut by 3 bases, the J end by 2 bases, with 9 bases between. The CDR3 length is 13 residues. Germline values: CDR1 SGDLS, CDR2 YYNGEE. For the CDR3, the DNA is TGTGCCAGCAGCGACGGGCTTACCTACGAGCAGTACTTC. Its protein is CASSDGLTYEQYF.

The chain carries TRBV19 and TRBJ1-6; D gene uncertain. V dropped 5 bases and J dropped 0 bases, with 11 bases sitting between them. CDR3 length: 16 amino acids. The germline gives CDR1 LNHDA, CDR2 SQIVND (reference sequence). The CDR3 here is CASSRGPSSYNSPLHF. The CDR3 nucleotides read TGTGCCAGTAGTCGCGGCCCAAGCTCCTATAATTCACCCCTCCACTTT. The variable domain in full, with the rest retrieved from reference TRBV19 and TRBJ1-6, is DGGITQSPKYLFRKEGQNVTLSCEQNLNHDAMYWYRQDPGQGLRLIYYSQIVNDFQKGDIAEGYSVSREKKESFPLTVTSAQKNPTAFYLCASSRGPSSYNSPLHFGNGTRLTVT.

The chain combines TRBV6-4 with TRBJ1-1; the D is unclear. V lost 5 bases, J lost 1 base, and 8 bases lay in between. The CDR3 spans 13 residues. The V gene's germline CDR1 is MRHNA and CDR2 SNTAGT. The CDR3, as DNA: TGTGCCAGCAGTCGGATCGAGAACACTGAAGCTTTCTTT. It codes for CASSRIENTEAFF.

The rearrangement uses TRBV5-6 and TRBJ2-7; TRBD2 agrees at 10 bases. Germline V lookup: CDR1 SGHDT, CDR2 YYEEEE. This CDR3 has 13 residues. The V gene end was trimmed by 7 bases and the J gene end by 3 bases; junction bases not matched to a gene: 4. The CDR3 bases are TGTGCCAGCTCGGGGACTAGCGACTACGAGCAGTACTTC. Translation gives CASSGTSDYEQYF. Supplemented by reference TRBV5-6 and TRBJ2-7, the full variable domain reads DAGVTQSPTHLIKTRGQQVTLRCSPKSGHDTVSWYQQALGQGPQFIFQYYEEEERQRGNFPDRFSGHQFPNYSSELNVNALLLGDSALYLCASSGTSDYEQYFGPGTRLTVT.

The V call is TRBV27, the J call TRBJ2-1; 9 bases fit TRBD2. Germline trimming cut 2 bases from V and 7 bases from J; bases unmatched to any gene: 6. The germline V gene encodes CDR1 MNHEY and CDR2 SMNVEV (reference sequence). This CDR3 region has 15 residues. Here the CDR3 reads CASSLRGTSHNEQFF. The DNA for the CDR3 is TGTGCCAGCAGTTTAAGAGGGACTAGCCATAATGAGCAGTTCTTC.

The CDR3 nucleotides are TGCGCCAGCTCCCCGTGGCAGGGGACTACCTACGAGCAGTACTTC. It specifies CASSPWQGTTYEQYF. The chain couples TRBV4-1 to TRBJ2-7; D possibly corresponds to TRBD2 (7 bases). CDR1 is MGHRA, CDR2 YSYEKL, per germline. This CDR3 has 15 amino acids. V lost 8 bases and J 2 bases, leaving 19 bases between the germline ends.